These T cell receptor beta chains were read from a single sample in a study of blood T cell repertoires in COVID-19. The repertoire was sequenced with immunoSEQ multiplex PCR; TCRdb's copy has only in-frame clones and lacks some. The sample carries about 150,000 clones, 85% recorded once. The sequencing input was peripheral blood. The receptors derive from a woman between 40 and 50 years old with active or convalescent COVID-19. Each CDR3 is given with its conserved first and last residue. A D gene is named only where the DNA matches it firmly. Not all rows give a size; the values are once, few, many and, for expanded clones, a class.

TRBJ1-5	few	TRBV28	TRBD1	TGTGCCAGCAGTTCGGCGACAGGGAGGCCCAATCAGCCCCAGCATTTT	CASSSATGRPNQPQHF
TRBJ1-2	.	TRBV5-6	TRBD1	TGTGCCAGCAGCTTACCGGGACAGGGTCACGGCTACACCTTC	CASSLPGQGHGYTF
TRBJ2-3	once	TRBV5-1	TRBD2	TGCGCCAGCAGCCCGGAAACGGGGTCAGGGAGGGCAGATACGCAGTATTTT	CASSPETGSGRADTQYF
TRBJ2-7	.	TRBV6-5	.	TGTGCCAGCAGTTACTCGAAACAGAGCAGCGAGCAGTACTTC	CASSYSKQSSEQYF
TRBJ1-1	.	TRBV4-3	.	TGCGCCAGCGCGGGGCAGGTAAACACTGAAGCTTTCTTT	CASAGQVNTEAFF
TRBJ1-2	.	TRBV15	.	TGTGCCACCAGCGGAATGGACAGAGTGGGCTATGGCTACACCTTC	CATSGMDRVGYGYTF
TRBJ1-1	.	TRBV11-2	.	TGTGCCAGCAGCTCGTACGGGAAAATTTCTGAAGCTTTCTTT	CASSSYGKISEAFF
TRBJ1-2	.	TRBV18	.	TGTGCCAGCTCACCTAGTACCGGGACATATAACTATGGCTACACCTTC	CASSPSTGTYNYGYTF
TRBJ1-1	.	TRBV7-6	TRBD1	TGTGCCAGCAGCTTAGTAGACCTTTCCGTGGGACAGGGGGACACTGAAGCTTTCTTT	CASSLVDLSVGQGDTEAFF
TRBJ1-3	.	TRBV5-4	.	TGTGCCAGCAGCTTGGCCGGGCAGAAAGGGGCCATATATTTT	CASSLAGQKGAIYF
TRBJ1-1	.	TRBV2	.	TGTGCCAGCAGTGCGGTCGTGAACACTGAAGCTTTCTTT	CASSAVVNTEAFF
TRBJ1-3	.	TRBV19	TRBD1	TGTGCCAGTACCTCTGGGACAGGTCGGGGAAACACCATATATTTT	CASTSGTGRGNTIYF
TRBJ1-4	once	TRBV7-9	.	TGTGCCAGCAGCCTCGGGGCAACTAATGAAAAACTGTTTTTT	CASSLGATNEKLFF
TRBJ1-5	few	TRBV7-2	.	TGTGCCAGCAGCTTCGGGCAGGGCCCTCAGCCCCAGCATTTT	CASSFGQGPQPQHF
TRBJ1-2	once	TRBV5-1	.	TGCGCCAGCAGCTTGGCGGAGGGGTATGGCTACACCTTC	CASSLAEGYGYTF